This is a list of T cell receptor beta chains from one sample in a study of blood T cells in healthy people across ages. One entry per CDR3 protein results from TCRdb running MiXCR on the 5' RACE reads. The data contain over 550,000 distinct CDR3 sequences, approximately 30% of them singletons. What was sequenced was blood. These receptors were collected from a woman older than 75 in good health. The CDR3 runs from the conserved cysteine through the conserved F or W. A D gene is named only where the DNA matches it firmly. The size of a clone is reported for some rows only, either as once, few or many, or as a class for expanded clones.

- - TRBJ1-2 TRBV7-2 TGTGCCAGCAGCTTAGCATACTGGGATAACTATGGCTACACCTTC CASSLAYWDNYGYTF
TRBD1 many TRBJ1-6 TRBV5-6 TGTGCCAGCAGAATCGACAGGGAGAATTCACCCCTCCACTTT CASRIDRENSPLHF
- many TRBJ2-5 TRBV5-1 TGCGCCAGCAGCTTGGCCCCACTTAGTCAAGAGACCCAGTACTTC CASSLAPLSQETQYF
- - TRBJ1-2 TRBV5-1 TGCGCCAGCAGCGGGGTAGGAGAGAACTATGGCTACACCTTC CASSGVGENYGYTF
- many TRBJ1-2 TRBV27 TGTGCCAGCAGCGAATCGGGGGGCGAGGGCTATGGCTACACCTTC CASSESGGEGYGYTF
- many TRBJ2-3 TRBV6-1 TGTGCCAGCAGTGAAGCCGGACGGCCTAGCACAGATACGCAGTATTTT CASSEAGRPSTDTQYF
- many TRBJ2-7 TRBV20-1 TGCAGTGCTAGCAGGGCAAACGAGCAGTACTTC CSASRANEQYF
- - TRBJ1-2 TRBV13 TGTGCCAGCAGCTTAGGCCTAACGAGGGGTGGCTACACCTTC CASSLGLTRGGYTF
- many TRBJ1-2 TRBV7-9 TGTGCCAGCAGCTCGACTTCTAACTATGGCTACACCTTC CASSSTSNYGYTF
- - TRBJ1-2 TRBV6-1 TGTGCCAGTCTCCTGGGAGAACAGATGTATGGCTACACCTTC CASLLGEQMYGYTF